Shown below are 5 T cell receptor beta chains from a single sample sequenced in a study of blood T cells in healthy people across ages. The use of a sample-barcoded 5' primer and a J-beta primer mix characterized a second PCR of roughly 7 to 11 cycles. In TCRdb, the 5' RACE reads were re-called with MiXCR into one record per CDR3 protein. The repertoire holds over 1,300,000 distinct CDR3 sequences, with roughly 59% as singletons. Sequencing was performed on blood. All receptors come from a young man in good health.

Only a few counts were recorded for this clonotype. The chain combines TRBV4-3 with TRBJ2-1; the match to TRBD1 covers 9 bases. This CDR3 comprises 16 residues. CDR1 and CDR2 from the germline V gene are LGHNA and YSLEER. V lost 1 base to trimming and J lost 7 bases; unmatched junction nucleotides: 8. CDR3 protein: CASSQGAGTGINEQFF. CDR3 DNA: TGCGCCAGCAGCCAAGGAGCCGGGACAGGGATTAATGAGCAGTTCTTC.

This chain uses TRBV20-1 with TRBJ2-5; D perhaps matches TRBD2 (5 bases). This CDR3 is built from 15 residues. V was clipped by 4 bases and J by 3 bases, with 18 bases between them. Germline CDR1 and CDR2: DFQATT and SNEGSKA (reference sequence). The CDR3 sequence: CSAKEEVAAEETQYF. The CDR3 region has the DNA TGCAGTGCTAAAGAGGAGGTTGCAGCAGAAGAGACCCAGTACTTC.

The chain links TRBV27 to TRBJ2-3, with 7 bases matching TRBD1. The CDR3 consists of 15 residues. V shed 5 bases and J 4 bases; nucleotides not matched to a gene: 9. Germline V gene data show CDR1 as MNHEY and CDR2 as SMNVEV (reference sequence). CDR3 nucleotide sequence: TGTGCCAGCAGTGGCCTGGGACAGCCCCCAGATACGCAGTATTTT. Its protein product is CASSGLGQPPDTQYF.

The V call is TRBV7-9, the J call TRBJ1-2; D may be TRBD1 (6 bases). The V gene lost 1 base and the J gene lost 8 bases, with 20 bases spanning the gap. This CDR3 is built from 16 residues. Germline lookup yields CDR1 SEHNR and CDR2 FQNEAQ (reference sequence). CDR3 bases: TGTGCCAGCAGCTTAGTCGGCAGGGGAGATTTGGGCGGCTACACCTTC. Encoded protein: CASSLVGRGDLGGYTF.

The J gene is TRBJ2-2, the V gene TRBV21-1; no check of the table's D call, TRBD1, against the DNA was made. TRBV21-1 is listed as a pseudogene. The CDR3 is made up of 13 amino acids. The CDR3 loop is CASTPHTLGELFF. CDR3 in DNA: TGTGCCAGCACCCCTCACACCCTCGGGGAGCTGTTTTTT.